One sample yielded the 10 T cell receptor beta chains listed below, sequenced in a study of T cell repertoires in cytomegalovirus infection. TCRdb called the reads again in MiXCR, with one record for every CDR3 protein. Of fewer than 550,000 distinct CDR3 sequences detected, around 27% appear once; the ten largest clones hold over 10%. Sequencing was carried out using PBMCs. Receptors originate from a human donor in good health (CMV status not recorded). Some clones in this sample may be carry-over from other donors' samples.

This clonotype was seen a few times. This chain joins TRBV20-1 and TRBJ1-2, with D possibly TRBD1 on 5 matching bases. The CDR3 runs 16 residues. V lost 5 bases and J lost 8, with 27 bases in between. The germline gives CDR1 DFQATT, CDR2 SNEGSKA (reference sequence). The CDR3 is CSARTGTHPSDGGYTF. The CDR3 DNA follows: TGCAGTGCTCGTACCGGGACCCACCCTTCGGACGGCGGCTACACCTTC.

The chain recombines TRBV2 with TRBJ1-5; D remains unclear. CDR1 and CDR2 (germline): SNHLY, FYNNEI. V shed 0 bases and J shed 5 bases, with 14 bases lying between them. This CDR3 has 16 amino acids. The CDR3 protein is CASSEALRALYQPQHF. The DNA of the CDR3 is TGTGCCAGCAGTGAAGCTTTGAGGGCCCTCTATCAGCCCCAGCATTTT.

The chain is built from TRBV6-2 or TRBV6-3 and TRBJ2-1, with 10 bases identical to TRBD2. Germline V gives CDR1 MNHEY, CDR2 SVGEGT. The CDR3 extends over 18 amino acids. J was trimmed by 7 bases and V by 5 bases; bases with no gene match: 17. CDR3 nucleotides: TGTGCCAGCAGTGCTCCGGGACTAGCGCACAAAGTGGCAAATGAGCAGTTCTTC. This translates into CASSAPGLAHKVANEQFF.

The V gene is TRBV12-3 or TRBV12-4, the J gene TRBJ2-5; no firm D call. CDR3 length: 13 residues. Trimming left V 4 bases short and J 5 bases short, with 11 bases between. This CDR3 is CASSWLVGETQYF. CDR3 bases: TGTGCCAGCAGTTGGTTAGTTGGGGAGACCCAGTACTTC.

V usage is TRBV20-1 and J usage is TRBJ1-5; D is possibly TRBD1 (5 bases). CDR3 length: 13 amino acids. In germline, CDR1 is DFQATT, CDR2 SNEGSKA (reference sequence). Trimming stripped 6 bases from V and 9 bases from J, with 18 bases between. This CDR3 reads CSARGRAWGPQHF. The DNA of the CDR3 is TGCAGTGCGAGGGGAAGGGCGTGGGGGCCCCAGCATTTT.

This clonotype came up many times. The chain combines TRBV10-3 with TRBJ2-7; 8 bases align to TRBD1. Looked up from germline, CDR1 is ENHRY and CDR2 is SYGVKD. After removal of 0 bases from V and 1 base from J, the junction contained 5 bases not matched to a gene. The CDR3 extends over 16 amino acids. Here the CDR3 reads CAISESGTGLSYEQYV. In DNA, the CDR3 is TGTGCCATCAGTGAGTCGGGGACAGGCCTTTCCTACGAGCAGTACGTC.

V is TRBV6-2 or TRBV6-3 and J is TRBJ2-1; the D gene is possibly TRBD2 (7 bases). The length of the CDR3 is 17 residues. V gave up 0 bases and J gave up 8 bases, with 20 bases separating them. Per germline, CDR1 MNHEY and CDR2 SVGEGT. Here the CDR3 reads CASSYSGAGEGVDEQFF. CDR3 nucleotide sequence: TGTGCCAGCAGTTACTCGGGTGCGGGAGAGGGGGTCGATGAGCAGTTCTTC.

The CDR3 coding sequence is TGCAGTGCTTCGATAGCGGGAGGGCCGTCTCTCGAGCAGTACTTC. This codes for CSASIAGGPSLEQYF. This chain connects TRBV20-1 to TRBJ2-7; 11 nucleotides match TRBD2. CDR3 length: 15 amino acids. V gave up 5 bases and J gave up 6 bases; unmatched junction bases: 12. Germline values: CDR1 DFQATT, CDR2 SNEGSKA (reference sequence).

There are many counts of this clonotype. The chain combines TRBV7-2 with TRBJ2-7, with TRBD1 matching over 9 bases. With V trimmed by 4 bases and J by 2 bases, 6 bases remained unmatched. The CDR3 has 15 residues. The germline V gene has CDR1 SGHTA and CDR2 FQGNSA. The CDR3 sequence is CASSSGQGSAYEQYF. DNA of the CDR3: TGTGCCAGCAGCTCCGGACAGGGGAGCGCCTACGAGCAGTACTTC.

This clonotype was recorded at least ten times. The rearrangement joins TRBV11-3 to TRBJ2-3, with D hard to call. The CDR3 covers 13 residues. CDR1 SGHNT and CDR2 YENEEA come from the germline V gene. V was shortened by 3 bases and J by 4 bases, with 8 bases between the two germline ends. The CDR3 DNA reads TGTGCCAGCAGCTTCCCCGTCTCAGATACGCAGTATTTT. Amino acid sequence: CASSFPVSDTQYF.